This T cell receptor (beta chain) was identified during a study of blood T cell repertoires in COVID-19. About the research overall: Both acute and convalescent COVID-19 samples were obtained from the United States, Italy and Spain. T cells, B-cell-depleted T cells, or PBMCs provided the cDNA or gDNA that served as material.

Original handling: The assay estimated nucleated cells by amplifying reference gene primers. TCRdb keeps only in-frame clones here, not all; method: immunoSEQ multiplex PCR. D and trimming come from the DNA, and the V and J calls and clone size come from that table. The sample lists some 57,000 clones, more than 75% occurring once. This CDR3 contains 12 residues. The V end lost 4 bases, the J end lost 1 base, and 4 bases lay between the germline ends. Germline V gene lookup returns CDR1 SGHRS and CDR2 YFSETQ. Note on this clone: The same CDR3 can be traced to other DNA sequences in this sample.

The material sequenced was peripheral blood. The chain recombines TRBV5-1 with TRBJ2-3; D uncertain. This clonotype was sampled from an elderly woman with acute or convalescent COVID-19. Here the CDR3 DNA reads TGCGCCAGCAGCCCCGGCACAGATACGCAGTATTTT. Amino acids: CASSPGTDTQYF.